By sample share, the clone carrying this TCR beta chain is medium-sized (0.01 to 0.1%). Its antigen is as yet unknown. Full-length variable regions came from constant-region reverse primers plus semi-nested Nested Universal Primer A PCR. TCRdb processed the 5' RACE reads anew with MiXCR; each CDR3 protein has one entry. The table shows around 10,000 distinct CDR3 sequences, with 15% to 20% occurring only once. Trimming removed 2 bases from V and 8 bases from J, with 5 bases in between. The germline V gene has CDR1 SGHRS and CDR2 YFSETQ. CDR3 length equals 11 residues. Study-wide results and caveats: Tumor Tregs overlapped most with tumor, then blood, naive CD4+ cells. Whole repertoires were not studied in the larger cohort, only one V-J beta rearrangement.

Cells sorted as Tregs were CD4+, CD25+ and CD127-/low. This clonotype was obtained from a female donor with breast cancer. This chain joins TRBV5-1 and TRBJ2-1, with D hard to call. Sequences were obtained from Tregs sorted from a lymph node. The CDR3 bases are TGCGCCAGCAGCTTCGCGCATGAGCAGTTCTTC. This gives the protein CASSFAHEQFF.